These 22 T cell receptor beta chains were all obtained from the same sample, sequenced in a study of response to subunit inactivated influenza vaccine listed by TCRdb under 2018. Libraries were constructed by RT-PCR. This sample was sequenced with an Illumina HiSeq 2500. The raw public data were reprocessed by TCRdb itself: fastp quality trimming at Q25, MiXCR clonotype calling, in-frame beta chains only. Entries are consolidated by CDR3 protein sequence, retaining the most common genes and DNA. This sample holds a few hundred thousand distinct CDR3 sequences; 14% were observed only once. The ten largest account for 11% of the sample. The sample in question was PBMCs from blood, obtained 11 to 12 days after vaccination. The origin of the receptors is a man in his fifties who received an inactivated influenza vaccine. Donor details come from another sample of the same person, matched by shared clones.

This clonotype showed up just a few times. This chain uses TRBV13 with TRBJ2-1; 8 bases map to TRBD2. V was clipped by 7 bases and J by 8 bases; unmatched bases: 16. The CDR3 extends over 16 amino acids. Germline V CDR1 and CDR2: PRHDT, FYEKMQ (reference sequence). This CDR3 is CASNDPGGVAGYEQFF. DNA for the CDR3: TGTGCCAGCAATGATCCGGGGGGAGTAGCGGGGTATGAGCAGTTCTTC. Using reference TRBV13 and TRBJ2-1 for the parts outside the CDR3, the full variable domain is AAGVIQSPRHLIKEKRETATLKCYPIPRHDTVYWYQQGPGQDPQFLISFYEKMQSDKGSIPDRFSAQQFSDYHSELNMSSLELGDSALYFCASNDPGGVAGYEQFFGPGTRLTVL.

The CDR3 DNA reads as TGCGCCAGCAGCTTGGCCTGGGCGCCTAATGAAAAACTGTTTTTT. Encoded protein: CASSLAWAPNEKLFF. The chain is built from TRBV5-1 and TRBJ1-4; D gene unclear. The germline V gene has CDR1 SGHRS and CDR2 YFSETQ. This CDR3 is built from 15 residues. Trimming stripped 0 bases from V and 3 bases from J, with 9 bases between.

This sequence joins TRBV7-8 and TRBJ2-1; TRBD1 is a possible D gene (5 bases). Germline loops: CDR1 SGHVS, CDR2 FQNEAQ. This CDR3 spans 13 amino acids. Deletions cut 1 base from V and 15 bases from J, with 16 bases between. Here the CDR3 reads CASSLVWAGPLFF. The CDR3, as DNA: TGTGCCAGCAGCTTAGTTTGGGCAGGGCCCCTGTTCTTC.

This clonotype came up a few times. The chain employs TRBV2 and TRBJ1-5; 7 bases align to TRBD1. The germline gives CDR1 SNHLY, CDR2 FYNNEI. Trimming removed 3 bases from V and 1 base from J; junction bases left unmatched: 9. CDR3 length: 17 amino acids. The CDR3 coding sequence is TGTGCCAGCAGTGAGGGCCCGACAGGGTCAAGCAATCAGCCCCAGCATTTT. Its translation: CASSEGPTGSSNQPQHF.

The V call is TRBV10-3, the J call TRBJ2-1, with 12 bases that match TRBD2. This CDR3 spans 17 amino acids. Germline lookup yields CDR1 ENHRY and CDR2 SYGVKD. Unmatched junction bases numbered 4, after V lost 4 bases and J lost 0 bases. DNA for the CDR3: TGTGCCATCAGTGTTCGGACTAGCGGGACCTCCTACAATGAGCAGTTCTTC. The encoded protein is CAISVRTSGTSYNEQFF.

The chain recombines TRBV10-3 with TRBJ2-7; D is uncertain. CDR1 ENHRY and CDR2 SYGVKD come from the germline V gene. This CDR3 is 14 amino acids long. Trimming left V 0 bases short and J 0 bases short, with 6 bases between. The CDR3 nucleotides are TGTGCCATCAGTGAGTCCGCTAGCTCCTACGAGCAGTACTTC. It specifies CAISESASSYEQYF.

This clonotype was detected only a few times. The rearrangement uses TRBV14 and TRBJ2-1; D is uncertain. The germline V gene encodes CDR1 SGHDN and CDR2 FVKESK. The germline V and J ends were trimmed by 3 bases and 8 bases, with 11 bases remaining between them. The CDR3 loop spans 13 amino acids. The CDR3 nucleotides read TGTGCCAGCAGCCACCTCGCCTCCTATGAGCAGTTCTTC. Translated, it gives CASSHLASYEQFF.

This chain connects TRBV7-9 to TRBJ2-3; the D is unclear. The germline gives CDR1 SEHNR, CDR2 FQNEAQ (reference sequence). Trimming removed 8 bases at V and 8 bases at J, with 11 bases between. The CDR3 runs to 11 residues. CDR3 loop: CASEGPATQYF. Here the CDR3 DNA reads TGTGCCAGCGAAGGACCAGCTACGCAGTATTTT.

The V gene is TRBV5-1, the J gene TRBJ2-3; TRBD2 aligns across 8 bases. Germline-derived CDR1 and CDR2 are SGHRS and YFSETQ. Trimming removed 1 base from V and 6 bases from J; junction bases left unmatched: 10. The CDR3 is 16 residues long. CDR3 protein: CASSLYSGRLPDTQYF. The CDR3 region has the DNA TGCGCCAGCAGCTTGTACAGCGGGAGATTGCCCGATACGCAGTATTTT.

This clonotype was counted between two and nine times. The chain has TRBV12-3 or TRBV12-4 and TRBJ2-1; 10 nucleotides align to TRBD1. The CDR3 has 15 amino acids. The V gene end was trimmed by 8 bases and the J gene end by 8 bases; junction bases not matched to a gene: 12. CDR3 protein: CASSSGGQGIYEQFF. DNA of the CDR3: TGTGCCAGCTCCTCTGGGGGACAGGGGATATATGAGCAGTTCTTC.

This clonotype occurred many times. This chain links TRBV6-1 with TRBJ1-1; 7 bases are a match to TRBD1. In germline, CDR1 is MNHNS, CDR2 SASEGT. This CDR3 contains 15 residues. Germline trimming cut 1 base from V and 3 bases from J; bases unmatched to any gene: 5. The chain's CDR3 is CASSEVGGGYTEAFF. DNA of the CDR3: TGTGCCAGCAGTGAAGTTGGAGGGGGCTACACTGAAGCTTTCTTT.

This clonotype appeared a few times. V gene TRBV28 combines with J gene TRBJ2-1, with 12 bases identical to TRBD2. CDR1 MDHEN and CDR2 SYDVKM come from the germline V gene. The CDR3 runs to 15 residues. Trimming removed 4 bases from V and 6 bases from J; junction bases left unmatched: 4. This CDR3 is CASSSSGRVGNEQFF. In nucleotides, the CDR3 is TGTGCCAGCAGTTCTAGCGGGAGGGTGGGCAATGAGCAGTTCTTC. Supplemented by reference TRBV28 and TRBJ2-1, the full variable domain reads DVKVTQSSRYLVKRTGEKVFLECVQDMDHENMFWYRQDPGLGLRLIYFSYDVKMKEKGDIPEGYSVSREKKERFSLILESASTNQTSMYLCASSSSGRVGNEQFFGPGTRLTVL.

Many counts were recorded for this clonotype. The V and J genes are TRBV20-1 and TRBJ1-1; a possible D gene is TRBD1 (6 bases). CDR1 is DFQATT, CDR2 SNEGSKA, per germline (reference sequence). The CDR3 contains 13 residues. The V gene lost 0 bases and the J gene lost 4 bases, with 9 bases spanning the gap. The DNA of the CDR3 is TGCAGTGCTAGAGATGTAGGGGGCACTGAAGCTTTCTTT. Its protein is CSARDVGGTEAFF.

This clonotype was counted only a few times. The chain joins TRBV6-5 to TRBJ1-2; D gene ambiguous. The CDR3 is made up of 15 amino acids. Germline V gives CDR1 MNHEY, CDR2 SVGAGI. Trimming took off 2 bases at V and 4 bases at J, with 14 bases between the two ends. CDR3 sequence reads: CASSYRAGEFYGYTF. DNA for the CDR3: TGTGCCAGCAGTTACAGGGCAGGAGAATTCTATGGCTACACCTTC.

This clonotype was picked up a small number of times. V usage is TRBV5-1 and J usage is TRBJ2-5; 7 bases line up with TRBD2. Germline V CDR1 and CDR2: SGHRS, YFSETQ. The CDR3 covers 15 residues. The junction had 8 bases not matched to a gene; V was cut back by 2 bases and J by 4 bases. The CDR3 region has the DNA TGCGCCAGCAGCTTTTCCCCGGGGGGAATAGAGACCCAGTACTTC. Encoded protein: CASSFSPGGIETQYF.

The gene calls are TRBV30 and TRBJ1-4; 10 nucleotides agree with TRBD1. Germline lookup yields CDR1 GTSNPN and CDR2 SVGIG (reference sequence). V shed 2 bases, J shed 8 bases, and the junction held 2 bases outside the gene matches. The CDR3 runs 13 residues. The CDR3 sequence is CAWSPGQGEKLFF. CDR3 nucleotide sequence: TGTGCCTGGAGTCCGGGACAGGGGGAAAAACTGTTTTTT.

A few counts support this clonotype. The chain combines TRBV20-1 with TRBJ2-3, with D uncertain. The germline V gene has CDR1 DFQATT and CDR2 SNEGSKA (reference sequence). CDR3 length: 13 amino acids. The ends were cut back, 2 bases at V and 0 bases at J, with 6 bases in the middle. The CDR3 region has the DNA TGCAGTGCTAGAAAGCTGAGCACAGATACGCAGTATTTT. Translating it yields CSARKLSTDTQYF.

This clonotype was detected a few times. The chain is built from TRBV12-3 or TRBV12-4 and TRBJ1-1; D remains ambiguous. CDR3 length: 12 residues. The V end lost 6 bases, the J end lost 8 bases, and 13 bases lay between the germline ends. DNA of the CDR3: TGTGCCAGCAGCGACCTCACAAGGGAAGCTTTCTTT. This sequence encodes CASSDLTREAFF.

The chain links TRBV7-9 to TRBJ2-7; 7 nucleotides agree with TRBD1. Germline loops: CDR1 SEHNR, CDR2 FQNEAQ (reference sequence). This CDR3 spans 15 amino acids. V lost 5 bases and J lost 9; bases outside the gene matches: 16. In DNA, the CDR3 is TGTGCCAGCAGCCTTGGGACAGTGGAGATTTTTGGGCAGTACTTC. Translation gives CASSLGTVEIFGQYF. Based on the CDR3 plus reference TRBV7-9 and TRBJ2-7, the full variable domain is DTGVSQNPRHKITKRGQNVTFRCDPISEHNRLYWYRQTLGQGPEFLTYFQNEAQLEKSRLLSDRFSAERPKGSFSTLEIQRTEQGDSAMYLCASSLGTVEIFGQYFGPGTRLTVT.

This clonotype has a handful of counts. The DNA of the CDR3 is TGTGCCAGCAGGCTACAGGGGGCAGGGAGTTCACCCCTCCACTTT. Translated, it gives CASRLQGAGSSPLHF. The chain links TRBV27 to TRBJ1-6; 9 bases line up with TRBD1. Germline V gives CDR1 MNHEY, CDR2 SMNVEV (reference sequence). The V gene end was trimmed by 6 bases and the J gene end by 9 bases; junction bases not matched to a gene: 9. CDR3 length equals 15 residues.

V and J are TRBV20-1 and TRBJ2-3; 14 bases align to TRBD2. Trimming cost V 7 bases and J 4 bases; bases outside gene matches: 13. The CDR3 has 17 amino acids. Germline CDR1 reads DFQATT; CDR2 reads SNEGSKA (reference sequence). The CDR3 is CSVSQNPGLAGADTQYF. CDR3 nucleotides: TGCAGTGTCAGTCAGAACCCGGGACTAGCGGGGGCAGATACGCAGTATTTT.

V gene TRBV5-5 combines with J gene TRBJ2-3, with D possibly matching TRBD1 (5 bases). The V end lost 1 base, the J end lost 0 bases, and 15 bases lay between the germline ends. The CDR3 spans 17 residues. Germline loops: CDR1 SGHKS, CDR2 YYEKEE (reference sequence). The CDR3 DNA sequence: TGTGCCAGCAGCTTGTTCTCGACAGTAGCTAGCACAGATACGCAGTATTTT. This gives the protein CASSLFSTVASTDTQYF.